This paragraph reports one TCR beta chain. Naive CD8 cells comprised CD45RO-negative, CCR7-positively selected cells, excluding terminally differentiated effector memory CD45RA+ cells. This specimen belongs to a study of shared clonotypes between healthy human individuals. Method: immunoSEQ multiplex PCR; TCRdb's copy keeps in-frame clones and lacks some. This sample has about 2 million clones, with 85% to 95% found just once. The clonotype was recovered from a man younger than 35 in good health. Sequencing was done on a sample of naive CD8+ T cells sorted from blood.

The CDR3 reads CASSFSLGQTYEQYF. The CDR3, as DNA: TGTGCCAGCAGTTTCAGTCTAGGACAGACCTACGAGCAGTACTTC. The chain is built from TRBV28 and TRBJ2-7, with a possible D match to TRBD1 (6 bases). Germline-derived CDR1 and CDR2 are MDHEN and SYDVKM. The CDR3 has 15 amino acids. V lost 3 bases and J 2 bases, leaving 14 bases between the germline ends. Using reference TRBV28 and TRBJ2-7 for the parts outside the CDR3, the full variable domain is DVKVTQSSRYLVKRTGEKVFLECVQDMDHENMFWYRQDPGLGLRLIYFSYDVKMKEKGDIPEGYSVSREKKERFSLILESASTNQTSMYLCASSFSLGQTYEQYFGPGTRLTVT.